The clone carrying this TCR beta chain was picked up a small number of times. The record originates from a study of blood T cell repertoires in COVID-19. The wider study: Sites across the United States, Italy and Spain contributed samples from acute and convalescent COVID-19. PBMCs, B-cell-depleted T cells, or T cells provided the cDNA or gDNA that made up the material.

The germline gives CDR1 LNHDA, CDR2 SQIVND (reference sequence). Trimming removed 3 bases from V and 2 bases from J, with 12 bases in between. This CDR3 spans 15 amino acids. Per the study methods: Nucleated cell counts were estimated from reference gene primer amplification. Repertoires were generated with immunoSEQ multiplex PCR, while TCRdb's copy carries only in-frame clones and drops some. V, J and clone size are taken as reported in that table, and D and trimming were inferred from the DNA itself. The table has about 340,000 clones, over 80% seen once. Seattle patients were enrolled during active infection and followed longitudinally.

The clonotype originates from a woman aged 50 to 65 with COVID-19, enrolled during active disease. Specimen: peripheral blood. V usage is TRBV19 and J usage is TRBJ2-3; no firm D call. CDR3 DNA: TGTGCCAGTAGTATGTGGCAGCGATACACAGATACGCAGTATTTT. Translated, it gives CASSMWQRYTDTQYF. The full variable domain, in which reference TRBV19 and TRBJ2-3 provide the parts outside the CDR3, is DGGITQSPKYLFRKEGQNVTLSCEQNLNHDAMYWYRQDPGQGLRLIYYSQIVNDFQKGDIAEGYSVSREKKESFPLTVTSAQKNPTAFYLCASSMWQRYTDTQYFGPGTRLTVL.